Listed below are T cell receptor beta chains from one sample, sequenced in a study of T-cell memory formation after mild COVID-19. TCRdb processed the 5' RACE reads anew with MiXCR; each CDR3 protein has one entry. The table shows some 450,000 distinct CDR3 sequences, with under 20% occurring only once. Sequenced material: PBMCs or a T cell subset sorted from them (not recorded which). These receptor sequences come from a man between 18 and 35 years old who had mild COVID-19 (a few samples of this study predate the infection). Cell type and time point are not known. Both conserved end residues are part of each CDR3. Each record gives: clone size, V gene, J gene, D gene, CDR3 DNA, CDR3 protein. D genes are given only for firm matches. Expanded clones get a size class; other rows say once, few or many, or leave the size out.

>-|TRBV12-3/TRBV12-4|TRBJ1-2|-
TGTGCCAGCAGGACAGGAGAAAACTATGGCTACACCTTC
CASRTGENYGYTF
>few|TRBV5-1|TRBJ2-1|TRBD1
TGCGCCAGCAGCTTGTGGCTTTTACAGGGGTTTAACAATGAGCAGTTCTTC
CASSLWLLQGFNNEQFF
>-|TRBV5-6|TRBJ1-2|-
TGTGCCAGCACCCTTGGGGGCAATGGCTACACCTTC
CASTLGGNGYTF
>-|TRBV19|TRBJ2-1|TRBD2
TGTGCCAGTAACCCGAGGTGGGCGGGGGGCTACAATGAGCAGTTCTTC
CASNPRWAGGYNEQFF
>few|TRBV6-2/TRBV6-3|TRBJ2-7|-
TGTGCCAGCAGGGAGACAGTTTCCTACGAGCAGTACTTC
CASRETVSYEQYF
>-|TRBV7-9|TRBJ2-5|TRBD2
TGTGCCAGCAGCACCGGACTAGCGGGGGAACAAGAGACCCAGTACTTC
CASSTGLAGEQETQYF
>once|TRBV20-1|TRBJ2-3|-
TGCAGTGCTGGTCGGGAGTCCGCCCACGCAGAGTATTTT
CSAGRESAHAEYF
>-|TRBV6-6|TRBJ2-7|-
TGTGCCAGCACCCTAACGGTTGCCCACGAGCAGTACTTC
CASTLTVAHEQYF
>-|TRBV29-1|TRBJ1-1|-
TGCAGCGTTGAAGAACAACAAAACACTGAAGCTTTCTTT
CSVEEQQNTEAFF
>-|TRBV6-5|TRBJ1-6|-
TGTGCCAGCAGTTACTCGATCGGAGTTAATTCACCCCTCCACTTT
CASSYSIGVNSPLHF
>few|TRBV29-1|TRBJ2-1|-
TGCAGCGGAGGAAGAAATTTCCCGGTCGATGAGCAGTTCTTC
CSGGRNFPVDEQFF
>-|TRBV12-3/TRBV12-4|TRBJ2-3|-
TGTGCCAGCAAAGTAGCGAGGACAGCGGGCACAGATACGCAGTATTTT
CASKVARTAGTDTQYF
>-|TRBV27|TRBJ1-1|-
TGTGCCAGCAGTTTATCAGGGACGCGAAAAGCTTTCTTT
CASSLSGTRKAFF
>few|TRBV27|TRBJ1-2|-
TGTGCCAGCAGTCAATTGCCCCCAGGTTACTATGGCTACACCTTC
CASSQLPPGYYGYTF
>-|TRBV18|TRBJ1-1|-
TGTGCCAGCTCACCACCGAGGGGCCCCATGAACACTGAAGCTTTCTTT
CASSPPRGPMNTEAFF
>few|TRBV6-6|TRBJ1-3|-
TGTGCCAGCAGCCCACAGGGAAACACCATATATTTT
CASSPQGNTIYF
>few|TRBV18|TRBJ2-7|TRBD2
TGTGCCAGCTCACCGCCCGGTAGCGGGGGACACTACGAGCAGTACTTC
CASSPPGSGGHYEQYF